The following is a TCR beta chain sequence with its context. Its target is unknown. This entry comes from a study of CXCR3-negative and CXCR3-positive naive CD8 T cells. Naive CD8+ T cells had a CD45RO-CCR7+CD27+CD95- phenotype. CDR1 and CDR2 from the germline V gene are SGHKS and YYEKEE (reference sequence). The CDR3 is 14 amino acids. Study results and caveats: Diversity in memory CD8+ cells fell much lower than the comparably high levels seen in both naive subsets. The TRB CDR3s that CXCR3-positive naive cells carried were more hydrophobic than those of CXCR3-negative naive cells.

The TRB libraries of cDNA were built by UMI-labeled 5' RACE. With the 5' RACE reads reprocessed, TCRdb shows one record per CDR3 protein and no DNA. Recorded for this sample: about 90,000 distinct CDR3 sequences. Sequenced input: naive CXCR3- CD8+ T cells from blood. Sample subset: CD45RO-CCR7+CD27+CD95- naive CD8+ T cells lacking CXCR3 (TNR3-). This clonotype was obtained from a human donor in good health. Some clones in this sample may be carry-over from other donors' samples. The chain carries TRBV5-5 and TRBJ2-3; as DNA is missing, the TRBD1 call by TCRdb cannot be tested. CDR3: CASSSVDRINTQYF.